A selection of T cell receptor beta chains follows, all from one sample in a study of OX40 agonist ivuxolimab in advanced cancers. Sequencing used immunoSEQ multiplex PCR; TCRdb keeps in-frame clones, though not all of them. Found here are over 75,000 clones, 85% to 95% of them singletons; the top ten hold around 0.43%. The sequences come from CD4+ or CD8+ T cells sorted from blood, collected in a trial of the OX40 agonist ivuxolimab. These receptors were collected from an adult with an advanced solid tumor such as melanoma, head and neck, liver or kidney cancer. Each CDR3 is given with its conserved first and last residue. The D gene is left open where the match is weak. Clone size is not always given. Where it is, it says once, few, many or a class for expanded clones.

clone size	CDR3 length	J gene	D gene	V gene	CDR3 protein	CDR3 DNA
-	13	TRBJ2-7	TRBD1	TRBV6-4	CASSVDRGYEQYF	TGTGCCAGCAGTGTCGACAGGGGGTACGAGCAGTACTTC
-	14	TRBJ1-5	-	TRBV28	CASSLMGGNQPQHF	TGTGCCAGCAGTCTTATGGGGGGAAATCAGCCCCAGCATTTT
-	14	TRBJ1-2	-	TRBV28	CASSYHTGNYGYTF	TGTGCCAGCAGTTACCACACAGGTAACTATGGCTACACCTTC
-	13	TRBJ1-1	-	TRBV5-6	CASSAQGRTEAFF	TGTGCCAGCAGCGCTCAGGGACGAACTGAAGCTTTCTTT
-	14	TRBJ1-1	TRBD1	TRBV19	CASSIGQGGTEAFF	TGTGCCAGTAGTATTGGACAGGGGGGAACTGAAGCTTTCTTT
-	14	TRBJ2-3	-	TRBV7-2	CASSLRGATDTQYF	TGTGCCAGCAGCCTCCGGGGAGCTACAGATACGCAGTATTTT
-	16	TRBJ2-7	-	TRBV21-1	CASSKAKGNWSYEQYF	TGTGCCAGCAGCAAAGCGAAGGGAAATTGGTCCTACGAGCAGTACTTC
-	16	TRBJ1-6	-	TRBV10-3	CAISESRADSDSPLHF	TGTGCCATCAGTGAGTCGAGGGCGGACAGTGATTCACCCCTCCACTTT
-	15	TRBJ1-4	-	TRBV6-5	CASSSKPATHEKLFF	TGTGCCAGCAGTTCCAAACCCGCAACACATGAAAAACTGTTTTTT
-	13	TRBJ2-7	TRBD1	TRBV7-9	CASSDRGPYEQYF	TGTGCCAGCAGCGACAGGGGGCCCTACGAGCAGTACTTC
-	14	TRBJ2-3	-	TRBV7-9	CASWGDSGADTQYF	TGTGCCAGCTGGGGGGACTCCGGGGCAGATACGCAGTATTTT
-	16	TRBJ2-1	TRBD2	TRBV11-3	CASSLGAGVYYNEQFF	TGTGCCAGCAGCTTAGGAGCGGGAGTGTACTACAATGAGCAGTTCTTC
-	13	TRBJ1-6	-	TRBV6-5	CASSYRGSSPLHF	TGTGCCAGCAGTTACAGGGGAAGTTCACCCCTCCACTTT
once	15	TRBJ1-3	TRBD1	TRBV7-2	CASSFTGDSGNTIYF	TGTGCCAGCAGCTTTACAGGGGACTCTGGAAACACCATATATTTT
-	14	TRBJ1-1	-	TRBV18	CASSPPGEPLPAFF	TGTGCCAGCTCACCACCGGGGGAGCCCCTGCCGGCTTTCTTT
-	15	TRBJ1-1	TRBD1	TRBV5-4	CASSGDQGAYTEAFF	TGTGCCAGCAGCGGAGATCAGGGGGCTTACACTGAAGCTTTCTTT
-	14	TRBJ1-2	-	TRBV10-3	CAISTATGDYGYTF	TGTGCCATCAGTACAGCTACCGGGGACTATGGCTACACCTTC
-	14	TRBJ1-6	-	TRBV7-2	CASTPGPYNSPLHF	TGTGCCAGCACCCCCGGGCCCTATAATTCACCCCTCCACTTT
once	14	TRBJ2-7	-	TRBV7-9	CASTILGLEGEQYF	TGTGCCAGCACCATTTTGGGGCTAGAGGGCGAGCAGTACTTC
-	15	TRBJ2-1	TRBD2	TRBV11-2	CASSTRLAGVYEQFF	TGTGCCAGCAGCACGAGACTAGCGGGAGTCTATGAGCAGTTCTTC
-	14	TRBJ2-3	-	TRBV7-8	CASKGRAITDTQYF	TGTGCCAGCAAAGGTCGGGCAATCACAGATACGCAGTATTTT
-	15	TRBJ2-3	TRBD2	TRBV19	CASSIVSGRTDTQYF	TGTGCCAGTAGTATAGTTAGCGGGAGGACAGATACGCAGTATTTT
once	14	TRBJ1-4	TRBD1	TRBV7-9	CASSSGQGREKLFF	TGTGCCAGCAGCTCCGGACAGGGGAGGGAAAAACTGTTTTTT
-	21	TRBJ2-1	-	TRBV7-8	CASSFPRKPDGSQRSSNEQFF	TGTGCCAGCAGCTTCCCCCGAAAGCCGGACGGGTCCCAGAGGTCATCCAATGAGCAGTTCTTC
-	14	TRBJ2-2	-	TRBV5-1	CASSLVANTGELFF	TGCGCCAGCAGCTTAGTAGCGAACACCGGGGAGCTGTTTTTT
-	11	TRBJ2-2	-	TRBV29-1	CSVGKGGELFF	TGCAGCGTTGGGAAGGGCGGGGAGCTGTTTTTT
-	13	TRBJ2-5	TRBD1	TRBV28	CASSAAGGETQYF	TGTGCCAGCAGTGCCGCAGGGGGCGAGACCCAGTACTTC
-	15	TRBJ2-2	TRBD1	TRBV9	CASRLTGTGTGELFF	TGTGCCAGCAGACTTACCGGGACAGGGACCGGGGAGCTGTTTTTT
-	16	TRBJ1-2	-	TRBV7-2	CASSLKGHTEAGGYTF	TGTGCCAGCAGCTTAAAAGGGCACACTGAGGCGGGTGGCTACACCTTC
-	15	TRBJ2-7	-	TRBV28	CASSLPGDMSYEQYF	TGTGCCAGCAGTTTACCAGGGGATATGTCCTACGAGCAGTACTTC
-	14	TRBJ2-3	TRBD1	TRBV11-1	CASSSRDRTDTQYF	TGTGCCAGCAGCTCCCGGGACAGGACAGATACGCAGTATTTT
-	13	TRBJ2-1	-	TRBV18	CASSPLTDNEQFF	TGTGCCAGCTCACCACTCACGGACAATGAGCAGTTCTTC
-	15	TRBJ1-4	-	TRBV5-8	CASSGSGNHPEKLFF	TGTGCCAGCAGCGGATCAGGGAACCACCCTGAAAAACTGTTTTTT
-	16	TRBJ2-1	TRBD2	TRBV28	CASSLEASGRRGEQFF	TGTGCCAGCAGCCTGGAAGCTAGCGGTCGCCGCGGTGAGCAGTTCTTC
-	13	TRBJ2-4	-	TRBV7-9	CASSSALVNIQYF	TGTGCCAGCAGCTCGGCACTAGTAAACATTCAGTACTTC
-	16	TRBJ2-7	-	TRBV13	CASSLRAGTRAYEQYF	TGTGCCAGCAGCTTAAGGGCCGGGACACGGGCCTACGAGCAGTACTTC
once	17	TRBJ2-1	-	TRBV7-6	CASSPPTRDSGYNEQFF	TGTGCCAGCAGCCCACCAACCCGGGATAGCGGCTACAATGAGCAGTTCTTC
-	12	TRBJ2-7	-	TRBV5-1	CASSLDRYEQYF	TGCGCCAGCAGCTTGGACCGCTACGAGCAGTACTTC
-	15	TRBJ1-5	-	TRBV4-3	CASGGYGETNQPQHF	TGCGCCAGCGGGGGCTATGGGGAGACCAATCAGCCCCAGCATTTT
-	15	TRBJ1-2	-	TRBV5-1	CASSFDRTASDGYTF	TGCGCCAGCAGCTTCGATCGGACCGCTTCGGATGGCTACACCTTC
-	16	TRBJ2-1	-	TRBV28	CASSLISGANYNEQFF	TGTGCCAGCAGTTTGATTTCAGGGGCGAACTACAATGAGCAGTTCTTC
-	16	TRBJ2-7	TRBD2	TRBV15	CATSRLAGGSSYEQYF	TGTGCCACCAGCAGACTAGCGGGAGGTAGCTCCTACGAGCAGTACTTC
-	15	TRBJ2-1	TRBD2	TRBV18	CASSPPGLATNEQFF	TGTGCCAGCTCACCACCGGGACTAGCGACGAATGAGCAGTTCTTC
-	13	TRBJ2-7	-	TRBV5-1	CASSPDGAYEQYF	TGCGCCAGCAGCCCGGACGGTGCCTACGAGCAGTACTTC
-	14	TRBJ2-7	TRBD1	TRBV10-1	CASLAGTGSYEQYF	TGCGCCAGCTTAGCCGGGACAGGGTCCTACGAGCAGTACTTC
-	14	TRBJ2-7	-	TRBV11-2	CASSSHPTGREQYF	TGTGCCAGCAGCTCCCATCCGACAGGGAGGGAGCAGTACTTC
-	16	TRBJ2-3	-	TRBV28	CASSPRVPVLTDTQYF	TGTGCCAGCTCGCCCCGAGTCCCGGTCCTCACAGATACGCAGTATTTT
-	15	TRBJ2-7	-	TRBV4-1	CASSQDLVRGYEQYF	TGCGCCAGCAGCCAAGATCTGGTTAGAGGCTACGAGCAGTACTTC
-	12	TRBJ2-7	-	TRBV28	CASRADSYEQYF	TGTGCCAGCAGGGCGGACTCCTACGAGCAGTACTTC
-	14	TRBJ1-2	-	TRBV28	CASSLSRGGGGYTF	TGTGCCAGCAGTTTGAGCAGGGGTGGGGGTGGCTACACCTTC
few	17	TRBJ1-4	-	TRBV9	CASSAGPGGTAGEKLFF	TGTGCCAGCAGCGCCGGGCCGGGGGGGACTGCAGGTGAAAAACTGTTTTTT
-	13	TRBJ2-7	-	TRBV7-6	CASSLRENHEQYF	TGTGCCAGCAGCTTGAGGGAGAACCACGAGCAGTACTTC